This T cell receptor beta chain derives from a study of early T cells in non-severe SARS-CoV-2 infection. Looking at the study overall: The chains were unpaired, and the sequenced material was bulk RNA from unsorted whole blood.

The V gene lost 5 bases and the J gene lost 6 bases, with 13 bases spanning the gap. Germline CDR1 MDHEN, CDR2 SYDVKM. The CDR3 totals 13 residues. Ten or more counts support this clonotype. Its antigen is not identified. Researchers tagged individual cDNA molecules with unique molecular identifiers. One entry per CDR3 protein results from TCRdb running MiXCR on the 5' RACE reads. The table has some 80,000 distinct CDR3 sequences, over 9.5% seen once. Notes on the study in general: Anti-spike CD8 specificities were favored by VDJdb matching, whose results missed private and CD4 specificities.

The chain uses TRBV28 and TRBJ1-1, with D perhaps matching TRBD1 (5 bases). The sequence was collected from an adult who was a healthcare worker with PCR-confirmed SARS-CoV-2 infection or an uninfected control (not recorded which). Here the sequenced sample was whole blood, taken at baseline. The CDR3: CASSPSGGAEAFF. The CDR3 DNA is TGTGCCAGCAGTCCCTCTGGAGGGGCTGAAGCTTTCTTT.